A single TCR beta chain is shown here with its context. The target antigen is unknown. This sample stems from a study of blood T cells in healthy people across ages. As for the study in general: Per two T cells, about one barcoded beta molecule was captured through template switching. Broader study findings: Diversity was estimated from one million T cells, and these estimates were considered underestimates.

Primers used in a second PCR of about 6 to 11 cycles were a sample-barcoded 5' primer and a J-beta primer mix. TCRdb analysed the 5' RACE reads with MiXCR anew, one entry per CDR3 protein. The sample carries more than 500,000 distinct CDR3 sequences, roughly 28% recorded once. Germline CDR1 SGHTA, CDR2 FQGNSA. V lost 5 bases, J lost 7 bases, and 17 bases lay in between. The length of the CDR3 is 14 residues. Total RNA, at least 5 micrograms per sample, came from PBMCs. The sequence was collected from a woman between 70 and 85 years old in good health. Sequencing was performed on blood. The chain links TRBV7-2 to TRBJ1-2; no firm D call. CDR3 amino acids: CASSADARVVGYTF. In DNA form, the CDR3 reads TGTGCCAGCAGCGCGGACGCCCGGGTGGTTGGCTACACCTTC. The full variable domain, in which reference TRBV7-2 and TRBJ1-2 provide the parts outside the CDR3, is GAGVSQSPSNKVTEKGKDVELRCDPISGHTALYWYRQSLGQGLEFLIYFQGNSAPDKSGLPSDRFSAERTGGSVSTLTIQRTQQEDSAVYLCASSADARVVGYTFGSGTRLTVV.